This TCR beta chain stems from a study of blood T cell repertoires in COVID-19. The overall study: Samples of COVID-19 (acute and convalescent) were obtained from the United States, Italy and Spain. T cells, B-cell-depleted T cells, or PBMCs supplied cDNA or gDNA.

This clone was recorded at least ten times. The CDR3 extends over 13 amino acids. J lost 7 bases, V lost 5 bases, and 5 bases had no gene match. The germline CDR1 and CDR2 sequences are ENHRY and SYGVKD. As processed by the authors: Amplification from reference gene primers served as the basis for estimated nucleated cell counts. TCRdb's table, derived via immunoSEQ multiplex PCR, lists solely in-frame clones and lacks some. V, J and clone size are taken as reported in that table, and D and trimming were inferred from the DNA itself. The sample lists 200,000 or so clones; around 82% were seen once. The chain employs TRBV10-3 and TRBJ2-7; TRBD2 matches at 10 bases. The sample consisted of peripheral blood. This clonotype was sampled from a woman between 65 and 79 years old with acute or convalescent COVID-19. DNA for the CDR3: TGTGCCATCAGTCCTAGCGGGAGTAGAGAGCAGTACTTC. Protein product: CAISPSGSREQYF.